This T cell receptor (beta chain) appears in the sequencing data of a study of blood T cell repertoires in COVID-19. Overall study: The United States, Italy and Spain were the sources of the acute and convalescent COVID-19 samples. T cells, B-cell-depleted T cells, or PBMCs provided the cDNA or gDNA that served as material.

This table comes from immunoSEQ multiplex PCR, and its TCRdb copy is limited to in-frame clones, with some not included. Here the sample spans 250,000 to 300,000 clones, about nine tenths being singletons. V was clipped by 2 bases and J by 3 bases; unmatched bases: 14. CDR1 and CDR2 from the germline V gene are LGHNA and YSLEER. The CDR3 sequence is 18 residues long. The J gene is TRBJ2-7, the V gene TRBV4-3, with 9 nucleotides matching TRBD2. The sequenced sample was peripheral blood. The receptor comes from a woman in her sixties or seventies with acute or convalescent COVID-19. The CDR3 reads CASSQFLRGGDKIYEQYF. The CDR3 DNA is TGCGCCAGCAGCCAATTCCTCCGCGGGGGGGACAAGATCTACGAGCAGTACTTC.